These T cell receptor beta chains were read from a single sample in a study of T cells in Graves' hyperthyroidism and ophthalmopathy. TCRdb called the multiplex PCR reads again in MiXCR, with one record for every CDR3 protein. The table has about 98,000 distinct CDR3 sequences, roughly 37% seen once. The sample comprised peripheral blood or thyroid tissue (not recorded which). These receptors were collected from a woman in her 30s with Graves' hyperthyroidism. Each CDR3 is given with its conserved first and last residue. The D gene is left open where the match is weak.

j_call d_call v_call cdr3_aa
TRBJ1-2 TRBD1 TRBV7-2 CAWTWDSNYGYTF
TRBJ1-6 TRBD1 TRBV7-3 CASSIRQGRDLHF
TRBJ1-5 - TRBV28 CASILTVGGDQPQHF
TRBJ1-1 - TRBV7-9 CASSLGGGEAFF
TRBJ2-6 - TRBV9 CASSWGTEGSSGANVLTF
TRBJ1-4 - TRBV7-2 CASCPRGREKKLFF
TRBJ1-5 - TRBV12-3/TRBV12-4 CASSFGGGQPQHF
TRBJ2-6 TRBD1 TRBV2 CASSGDRDHSGANALTF
TRBJ2-5 - TRBV2 CASRGNQETQYF
TRBJ2-3 - TRBV30 CAWSSGLNSPTQCF
TRBJ2-5 - TRBV9 CASSSTRRQETQYF
TRBJ1-5 TRBD1 TRBV12-3/TRBV12-4 CASSSEGQGDQPQHF
TRBJ1-5 - TRBV28 CASSLGTDPNQPQHF
TRBJ2-2 - TRBV18 CASSPRTGELFF
TRBJ2-7 - TRBV7-9 CASSGRNGYEQYF
TRBJ2-5 TRBD2 TRBV7-9 CASSSVAGEETQYF
TRBJ2-5 TRBD2 TRBV15 CATGDLSGRAGETQYF
TRBJ2-2 - TRBV29-1 CSLASTGELFF
TRBJ1-2 - TRBV28 CAGSMGRNYGYTF
TRBJ1-1 TRBD1 TRBV7-2 CAWGGPGQGDTEAFF
TRBJ1-3 - TRBV7-9 CASSILGAGNTIYF
TRBJ2-7 TRBD1 TRBV28 CASSFLRDRVNEQYF
TRBJ1-3 - TRBV7-2 CASSLGSERALSGNTIYF
TRBJ2-7 - TRBV6-5 CATSAAGGYEQYF
TRBJ1-6 TRBD1 TRBV20-1 CSASPGQGDSPLHF
TRBJ1-5 TRBD1 TRBV24-1 CATLRTGEEQPQHF
TRBJ1-6 - TRBV19 CASTGQLNSPLHF
TRBJ2-2 TRBD1 TRBV6-5 CASKGAYTGELFF
TRBJ2-2 TRBD1 TRBV7-3 CASSSNRGRAGGLYF
TRBJ2-5 TRBD2 TRBV7-2 CASSRWAGLVGETQYF
TRBJ2-3 - TRBV12-3/TRBV12-4 CASSLDRTGTDTQYF
TRBJ2-7 TRBD2 TRBV4-1 CASSLRGGDEQYF
TRBJ1-4 - TRBV7-3 CASSFRRREGANEKLFF
TRBJ2-3 - TRBV5-1 CASSLAGTVDTQYF
TRBJ2-7 - TRBV20-1 CSATLRGEQYF
TRBJ2-2 TRBD2 TRBV2 CASRLVAGSTGELFF